This is a list of T cell receptor beta chains from one sample in a study of CD8 T cells in Susac syndrome. TCRdb re-analysed the immunoSEQ multiplex PCR reads in MiXCR, keeping a single row per CDR3 protein. Of some 170,000 distinct CDR3 sequences in the sample, roughly 94% were seen once. The sample was CD4+ T cells from PBMCs. The receptors derive from a human donor with multiple sclerosis. CDR3s include the opening cysteine and the closing phenylalanine or tryptophan.

>TRBV6-2/TRBV6-3|TRBJ2-7
CASSYRYEQYF
>TRBV10-3|TRBJ2-3
CAIKREGTDTQYF
>TRBV3-1|TRBJ2-1
CASRARGSSYNEQFF
>TRBV5-6|TRBJ1-1
CASSFPGQTNTEAFF
>TRBV5-1|TRBJ2-2
CASSGGQLNTGELFF
>TRBV29-1|TRBJ2-7
CSVESSGTYEQYF
>TRBV29-1|TRBJ1-4
CSAVATNEKLFF
>TRBV7-2|TRBJ2-7
CASSLGTSGSHEQYF
>TRBV20-1|TRBJ1-4
CSAERAPNEKLFF
>TRBV12-5|TRBJ2-2
CASVYTGELFF